This is a list of T cell receptor beta chains from one sample in a study of blood T cell repertoires in COVID-19. Here immunoSEQ multiplex PCR was the method, and the copy in TCRdb shows in-frame clones only, minus some. The top ten clones hold around 1.1% of a sample with roughly 360,000 clones, more than 65% of them seen once. The sequenced sample was peripheral blood. The receptors derive from a human donor with acute or convalescent COVID-19. The donor label of this sample is uncertain. The CDR3 runs from the conserved cysteine through the conserved F or W. The D gene is left open where the match is weak. The size of a clone is reported for some rows only, either as once, few or many, or as a class for expanded clones.

CDR3 protein | CDR3 DNA | J gene | V gene | D gene | clone size
CASSYSPFRGYTF | TGTGCCAGCAGTTACTCCCCGTTTCGGGGCTACACCTTC | TRBJ1-2 | TRBV6-5 | NA | NA
CASSDAGPYEQYF | TGTGCCAGCAGTGACGCAGGCCCCTACGAGCAGTACTTC | TRBJ2-7 | TRBV6-1 | NA | once
CASSQGYRLAGANTGELFF | TGTGCCAGCAGCCAAGGGTATCGGCTAGCGGGGGCGAACACCGGGGAGCTGTTTTTT | TRBJ2-2 | TRBV14 | TRBD2 | NA
CASSQWTSGGSSQYF | TGCGCCAGCAGCCAATGGACTAGCGGGGGGTCCTCCCAGTACTTC | TRBJ2-5 | TRBV5-1 | TRBD2 | NA
CASSDETRGPGGYTF | TGTGCCAGCAGTGATGAAACCAGGGGGCCGGGAGGCTACACCTTC | TRBJ1-2 | TRBV6-4 | TRBD1 | NA
CASSLVPSSDTQYF | TGTGCCAGCAGCTTAGTTCCTAGTTCAGATACGCAGTATTTT | TRBJ2-3 | TRBV7-2 | NA | NA
CASSLQGKVYNEQFF | TGTGCCAGCAGTCTACAGGGTAAGGTTTACAATGAGCAGTTCTTC | TRBJ2-1 | TRBV27 | NA | NA
CASSPFWRGTQYF | TGTGCCAGTAGTCCATTCTGGAGAGGTACGCAGTATTTT | TRBJ2-3 | TRBV19 | NA | once
CASSLGYSYGYTF | TGTGCCAGCAGTTTAGGATACAGCTATGGCTACACCTTC | TRBJ1-2 | TRBV28 | NA | NA
CASSKRQGNNSPLHF | TGTGCCAGCAGCAAAAGACAGGGAAATAATTCACCCCTCCACTTT | TRBJ1-6 | TRBV9 | TRBD1 | NA
CASSIAGGTGELFF | TGTGCCAGCAGTATAGCGGGAGGGACCGGGGAGCTGTTTTTT | TRBJ2-2 | TRBV6-6 | TRBD2 | NA
CSAQQGSGTEAFF | TGCAGCGCCCAACAGGGCTCGGGGACTGAAGCTTTCTTT | TRBJ1-1 | TRBV29-1 | NA | NA
CASSPPHRGPLREAFF | TGTGCCAGCAGCCCCCCCCACAGGGGTCCTCTAAGAGAAGCTTTCTTT | TRBJ1-1 | TRBV3-1/TRBV3-2 | TRBD1 | NA
CASSLVTGLTDTQYF | TGTGCCAGCAGCTTAGTGACAGGCCTCACAGATACGCAGTATTTT | TRBJ2-3 | TRBV11-2 | NA | NA
CASSSTGVIGSPLHF | TGTGCCAGCAGCTCCACAGGGGTAATCGGATCACCCCTCCACTTT | TRBJ1-6 | TRBV4-2 | TRBD1 | few
CASSLETSGIYEQYF | TGTGCCAGCAGCTTAGAGACTAGCGGGATATACGAGCAGTACTTC | TRBJ2-7 | TRBV7-6 | TRBD2 | NA
CASSYGGKGNSPLHF | TGTGCCAGCAGCTATGGGGGGAAGGGTAATTCACCCCTCCACTTT | TRBJ1-6 | TRBV7-9 | NA | few
CASKRQGGSNEKLFF | TGTGCCAGCAAACGACAGGGGGGGAGTAATGAAAAACTGTTTTTT | TRBJ1-4 | TRBV27 | TRBD1 | NA
CASTQTRIKETQYF | TGTGCCAGCACCCAGACTCGAATCAAAGAGACCCAGTACTTC | TRBJ2-5 | TRBV2 | NA | NA
CASTRVLAGPLTDTQYF | TGTGCCAGCACCCGAGTCCTAGCGGGGCCGCTCACAGATACGCAGTATTTT | TRBJ2-3 | TRBV28 | TRBD2 | NA
CASSPRGLNTGELFF | TGCGCCAGCAGCCCCAGGGGGCTGAACACCGGGGAGCTGTTTTTT | TRBJ2-2 | TRBV4-1 | TRBD1 | NA
CASSYGGLAETQYF | TGTGCCAGCAGTTACGGCGGACTAGCTGAGACCCAGTACTTC | TRBJ2-5 | TRBV6-2/TRBV6-3 | TRBD2 | NA
CASSSAFRQGARGYNEQFF | TGTGCCAGCAGCTCCGCTTTTCGACAGGGGGCGAGGGGCTACAATGAGCAGTTCTTC | TRBJ2-1 | TRBV7-8 | TRBD1 | NA
CSAGGGQGTRNEQFF | TGCAGCGCAGGGGGGGGACAAGGGACTAGAAATGAGCAGTTCTTC | TRBJ2-1 | TRBV29-1 | NA | few
CASRPSPGSNYGYTF | TGTGCCAGCAGACCATCCCCGGGGAGTAACTATGGCTACACCTTC | TRBJ1-2 | TRBV28 | NA | NA
CASSSNSDRGLHGYTF | TGCGCCAGCAGCTCCAATTCCGACAGGGGTCTTCATGGCTACACCTTC | TRBJ1-2 | TRBV5-1 | TRBD1 | NA